The 5 T cell receptor beta chains below were found in one sample sequenced in a study of beta chain features in type 1 diabetes. Sequencing targeted expressed TCRB transcripts, as all isolated RNA had been reverse transcribed. The assay was immunoSEQ multiplex PCR, and TCRdb's table has in-frame clones only and misses some. The table has some 150,000 clones, more than 9.5% seen once. The sample was central memory CD4+ T cells from blood. The receptors here all came from a man aged 18 to 29 in good health.

The V gene is TRBV30, the J gene TRBJ1-5; no definite D call. CDR1 and CDR2 from the germline V gene are GTSNPN and SVGIG (reference sequence). The V gene lost 1 base and the J gene lost 4 bases, with 8 bases spanning the gap. The CDR3 length is 13 residues. CDR3 sequence (DNA): TGTGCCTGGAGTGCGAGGCCGAATCAGCCCCAGCATTTT. Its translation: CAWSARPNQPQHF.

The V call is TRBV29-1, the J call TRBJ2-5; no clear D gene. Germline-derived CDR1 and CDR2 are SQVTM and ANQGSEA. Trimming stripped 7 bases from V and 5 bases from J, with 11 bases between. The CDR3 covers 11 residues. CDR3 DNA sequence: TGCAGCGCCCAGCCCGGGGAGACCCAGTACTTC. Protein product: CSAQPGETQYF.

This chain links TRBV10-3 with TRBJ2-5; no reliable D call. From germline, CDR1 is ENHRY and CDR2 SYGVKD. This CDR3 region has 12 residues. V dropped 6 bases and J dropped 0 bases, with 5 bases sitting between them. CDR3 sequence reads: CAISGYQETQYF. CDR3 DNA: TGTGCCATCAGCGGGTACCAAGAGACCCAGTACTTC.

At least ten counts were recorded for this clone. V gene TRBV7-2 combines with J gene TRBJ2-5; tentative D call: TRBD1 (8 bases). Germline V gene data show CDR1 as SGHTA and CDR2 as FQGNSA. The CDR3 runs to 14 residues. The germline V and J ends were trimmed by 5 bases and 4 bases, with 14 bases remaining between them. CDR3: CASSENRGGETQYF. The CDR3 DNA is TGTGCCAGCAGCGAAAACAGGGGGGGAGAGACCCAGTACTTC.

This CDR3 reads CASSLAVGNYEQYF. As DNA, the CDR3 is TGCGCCAGCAGCTTGGCCGTGGGGAACTACGAGCAGTACTTC. The chain employs TRBV5-1 and TRBJ2-7; D is ambiguous. The CDR3 runs 14 residues. V was shortened by 0 bases and J by 3 bases, with 10 bases between the two germline ends. Germline CDR1 SGHRS, CDR2 YFSETQ.